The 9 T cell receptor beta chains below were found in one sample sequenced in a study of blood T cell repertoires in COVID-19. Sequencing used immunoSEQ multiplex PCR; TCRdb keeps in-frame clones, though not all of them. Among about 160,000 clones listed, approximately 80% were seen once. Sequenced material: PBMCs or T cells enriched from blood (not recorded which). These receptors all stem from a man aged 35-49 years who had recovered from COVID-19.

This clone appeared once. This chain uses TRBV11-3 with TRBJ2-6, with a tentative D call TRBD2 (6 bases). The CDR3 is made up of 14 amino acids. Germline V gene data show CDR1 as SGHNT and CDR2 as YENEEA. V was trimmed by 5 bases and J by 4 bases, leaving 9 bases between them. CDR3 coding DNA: TGTGCCAGCAGCGGAGGGTGGGGGGCCAACGTCCTGACTTTC. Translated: CASSGGWGANVLTF.

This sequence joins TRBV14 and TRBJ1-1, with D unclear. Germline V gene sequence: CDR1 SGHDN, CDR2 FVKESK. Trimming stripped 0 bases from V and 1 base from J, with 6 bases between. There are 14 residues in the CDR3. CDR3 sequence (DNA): TGTGCCAGCAGCCAAGAACCAGGGAACACTGAAGCTTTCTTT. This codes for CASSQEPGNTEAFF.

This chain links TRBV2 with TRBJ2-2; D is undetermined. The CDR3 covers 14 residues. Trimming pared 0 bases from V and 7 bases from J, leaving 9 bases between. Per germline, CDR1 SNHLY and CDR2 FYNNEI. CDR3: CASSEARLSGELFF. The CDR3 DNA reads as TGTGCCAGCAGTGAAGCTCGACTTAGCGGGGAGCTGTTTTTT.

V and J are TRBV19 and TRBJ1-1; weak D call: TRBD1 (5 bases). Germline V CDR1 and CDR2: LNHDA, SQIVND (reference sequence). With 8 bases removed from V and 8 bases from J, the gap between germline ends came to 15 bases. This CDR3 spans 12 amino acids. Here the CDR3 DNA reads TGTGCCAGTCTATCCCTTCGGGGGGAAGCTTTCTTT. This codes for CASLSLRGEAFF.

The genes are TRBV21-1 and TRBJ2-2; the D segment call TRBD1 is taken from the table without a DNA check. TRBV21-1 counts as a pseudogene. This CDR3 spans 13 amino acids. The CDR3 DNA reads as TGTGCCAGCAGCAAAGTCTCCAGCGGGGAGCTGTTTTTT. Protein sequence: CASSKVSSGELFF.

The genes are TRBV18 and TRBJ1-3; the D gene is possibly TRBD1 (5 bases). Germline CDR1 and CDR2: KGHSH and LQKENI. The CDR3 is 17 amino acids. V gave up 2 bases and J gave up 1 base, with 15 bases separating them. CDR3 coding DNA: TGTGCCAGCTCACCAAACCCCCGCCAGGGATCTGGAAACACCATATATTTT. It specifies CASSPNPRQGSGNTIYF.

The CDR3 DNA follows: TGTGCCACCAGTGATGCGGCACATAGCACAGATACGCAGTATTTT. Translated, it gives CATSDAAHSTDTQYF. The V gene is TRBV24-1, the J gene TRBJ2-3; D call uncertain. Deletions cut 3 bases from V and 0 bases from J, with 9 bases between. CDR1 is KGHDR and CDR2 is SFDVKD in the germline V gene. The CDR3 sequence is 15 residues long.

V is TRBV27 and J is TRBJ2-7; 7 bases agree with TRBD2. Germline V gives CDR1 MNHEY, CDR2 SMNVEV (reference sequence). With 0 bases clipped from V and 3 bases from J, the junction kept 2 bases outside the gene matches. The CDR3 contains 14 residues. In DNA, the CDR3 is TGTGCCAGCAGTTTATCGGGGGGGATCTACGAGCAGTACTTC. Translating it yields CASSLSGGIYEQYF.

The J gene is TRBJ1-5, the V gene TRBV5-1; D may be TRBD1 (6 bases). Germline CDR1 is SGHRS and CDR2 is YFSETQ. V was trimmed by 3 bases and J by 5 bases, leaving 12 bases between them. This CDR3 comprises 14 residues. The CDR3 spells CASSSDGGHQPQHF. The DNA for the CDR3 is TGCGCCAGCAGCTCGGACGGGGGGCATCAGCCCCAGCATTTT.